What follows are 30 T cell receptor beta chains derived from one specimen sequenced in a study of human T cells and chemical hapten exposure. Noted time point: patch test 2, 6 weeks after DPC sensitization. Treatment in this sample: therapeutic diphenylcyclopropenone sensitization with weekly scalp DPC. MiXCR was run by TCRdb on the RACE reads, yielding one entry per CDR3 protein. Of approximately 97,000 distinct CDR3 sequences in the sample, roughly an eighth are singletons; the top ten hold 3.2%. The sequencing here drew on whole blood, taken in connection with sensitization to the hapten diphenylcyclopropenone (DPC). Receptor source: a woman aged 35 to 49 with alopecia areata. Some clones in this sample may be carry-over from other donors' samples.

V usage is TRBV30 and J usage is TRBJ2-3, with 7 positions matching TRBD2. There are 12 residues in the CDR3. Germline lookup yields CDR1 GTSNPN and CDR2 SVGIG (reference sequence). After removal of 1 base from V and 8 bases from J, the junction contained 3 bases not matched to a gene. In DNA form, the CDR3 reads TGTGCCTGGAGTGGGACTAGTGGTACGCAGTATTTT. It encodes CAWSGTSGTQYF.

This clonotype was counted a few times. The chain is built from TRBV7-2 and TRBJ2-7, with 8 positions matching TRBD1. Trimming at V came to 4 bases and at J to 0 bases, leaving 5 bases not matched to a gene. CDR3 length equals 15 residues. Germline assignment: CDR1 SGHTA and CDR2 FQGNSA. This chain's CDR3 is CASSSAGGPSYEQYF. The CDR3 DNA reads as TGTGCCAGCAGCTCGGCAGGGGGCCCCTCCTACGAGCAGTACTTC.

This clonotype was picked up many times. This sequence joins TRBV7-9 and TRBJ2-1, with 9 bases identical to TRBD1. Trimming cost V 5 bases and J 8 bases; bases outside gene matches: 10. The CDR3 is 15 residues long. Germline CDR1 SEHNR, CDR2 FQNEAQ (reference sequence). The CDR3 DNA reads as TGTGCCAGCAGCATCCGGGACAGGGCGATAGATGAGCAGTTCTTC. Protein: CASSIRDRAIDEQFF. Drawing the rest from reference TRBV7-9 and TRBJ2-1, the complete variable domain is DTGVSQNPRHKITKRGQNVTFRCDPISEHNRLYWYRQTLGQGPEFLTYFQNEAQLEKSRLLSDRFSAERPKGSFSTLEIQRTEQGDSAMYLCASSIRDRAIDEQFFGPGTRLTVL.

This clonotype is labeled large. Written as DNA, the CDR3 is TGCGCCAGCAGCTGGGACAAGACCTACGAGCAGTACTTC. Protein: CASSWDKTYEQYF. V usage is TRBV5-1 and J usage is TRBJ2-7; tentative D call: TRBD1 (6 bases). The V gene lost 3 bases and the J gene lost 2 bases, with 9 bases spanning the gap. The CDR3 spans 13 residues. Germline V lookup: CDR1 SGHRS, CDR2 YFSETQ.

The CDR3 is CASSPPRGNGYGYTF. DNA for the CDR3: TGTGCCAGCAGCCCTCCCAGGGGTAACGGGTATGGCTACACCTTC. J is TRBJ1-2 and V is TRBV9; D may be TRBD1 (6 bases). Germline V lookup: CDR1 SGDLS, CDR2 YYNGEE. The CDR3 covers 15 residues. Trimming shortened V by 4 bases and J by 5 bases, and 18 bases separated the two germline ends. Supplemented by reference TRBV9 and TRBJ1-2, the full variable domain reads DSGVTQTPKHLITATGQRVTLRCSPRSGDLSVYWYQQSLDQGLQFLIQYYNGEERAKGNILERFSAQQFPDLHSELNLSSLELGDSALYFCASSPPRGNGYGYTFGSGTRLTVV.

The sample holds a few counts of this clonotype. This chain joins TRBV20-1 and TRBJ2-2, with 10 bases that match TRBD2. Per the germline V gene, CDR1 is DFQATT and CDR2 is SNEGSKA (reference sequence). V lost 1 base to trimming and J lost 6 bases; unmatched junction nucleotides: 2. The CDR3 is 14 amino acids. The CDR3 here is CSARGLAGAGELFF. CDR3 DNA: TGCAGTGCTAGAGGGCTAGCGGGGGCCGGGGAGCTGTTTTTT.

This clonotype was seen more than once but under ten times. This chain connects TRBV7-9 to TRBJ1-1; tentative D call: TRBD1 (6 bases). Trimming removed 5 bases at V and 4 bases at J, with 17 bases between. Per germline, CDR1 SEHNR and CDR2 FQNEAQ (reference sequence). The CDR3 runs to 15 residues. The CDR3 loop is CASSAGGGAGTEAFF. The CDR3 DNA is TGTGCCAGCAGCGCGGGAGGGGGAGCGGGCACTGAAGCTTTCTTT.

Many counts were recorded for this clonotype. The chain joins TRBV12-3 or TRBV12-4 to TRBJ2-7, with a tentative D call TRBD2 (6 bases). V lost 3 bases, J lost 6 bases, and 18 bases lay in between. This CDR3 is 15 amino acids long. The CDR3 loop is CASSFGISGLLEQYF. CDR3 nucleotide sequence: TGTGCCAGCAGTTTTGGGATATCGGGACTTCTCGAGCAGTACTTC.

About this clonotype itself: A much larger clonotype is one base distant, so this may be a read error. This rearrangement joins TRBV23-1 to TRBJ2-7; D is perhaps TRBD2 (5 bases). TRBV23-1 is filed as an ORF, its function uncertain. The ends were cut back, 4 bases at V and 2 bases at J, with 24 bases in the middle. The CDR3 spans 18 residues. The CDR3: CASSRGSIEAPLTYEQYF. CDR3 in DNA: TGCGCCAGCAGTCGCGGGTCTATTGAAGCCCCTCTTACCTACGAGCAGTACTTC.

This clonotype came up a few times. The chain joins TRBV7-9 to TRBJ1-1, with TRBD1 matching over 7 bases. CDR3 length: 12 residues. V lost 4 bases to trimming and J lost 11 bases; unmatched junction nucleotides: 7. Germline assignment: CDR1 SEHNR and CDR2 FQNEAQ (reference sequence). The CDR3 DNA follows: TGTGCCAGCAGCTCCGGACAGGTTTGGGCTTTCTTT. Amino acid sequence: CASSSGQVWAFF.

In its sample, this clonotype was seen a few times. The chain joins TRBV12-3 or TRBV12-4 to TRBJ2-3; TRBD1 is a possible D gene (5 bases). V shed 5 bases and J shed 2 bases, with 14 bases lying between them. CDR3 length: 15 residues. CDR3 nucleotides: TGTGCCAGCAGTCCTGTAGGGGCTTCCACAGATACGCAGTATTTT. This gives the protein CASSPVGASTDTQYF.

In its sample, this clonotype was seen many times. The junction differs from germline at one of its ends, possibly a read error. The chain combines TRBV11-3 with TRBJ2-2; weak D call: TRBD2 (7 bases). Germline V gives CDR1 SGHNT, CDR2 YENEEA. This CDR3 is 15 amino acids long. CDR3 loop: CASSLGGPKTGELFF. The DNA for the CDR3 is TGTGCCAGCAGCTTGGGGGGGCCGAAGACCGGGGAGCTGTTTTTT.

Only a few counts were recorded for this clonotype. This chain connects TRBV28 to TRBJ1-1; a weak D match, TRBD1 (6 bases). V gave up 5 bases and J gave up 7 bases, with 14 bases separating them. CDR3 length: 13 amino acids. Germline V gene lookup returns CDR1 MDHEN and CDR2 SYDVKM. The DNA of the CDR3 is TGTGCCAGCAGTCATCCCGCAGGGGATGAAGCTTTCTTT. Amino acids: CASSHPAGDEAFF.

This clonotype was seen many times. The chain has TRBV7-2 and TRBJ1-2; D call uncertain. This CDR3 region has 13 residues. Trimming took off 3 bases at V and 7 bases at J, with 12 bases between the two ends. CDR1 and CDR2 (germline): SGHTA, FQGNSA. Written as DNA, the CDR3 is TGTGCCAGCAGCTTCCTCCAAAGGAGTGGCTACACCTTC. It is translated as CASSFLQRSGYTF.

The gene calls are TRBV2 and TRBJ1-2, with 8 bases lining up with TRBD1. V lost 10 bases to trimming and J lost 10 bases; unmatched junction nucleotides: 17. The CDR3 totals 14 residues. The V gene's germline CDR1 is SNHLY and CDR2 FYNNEI. The CDR3 protein is CAIDPGQEAAPYTF. In DNA, the CDR3 is TGTGCCATAGATCCGGGACAGGAGGCTGCACCCTACACCTTC.

The chain links TRBV5-1 to TRBJ2-5; D gene uncertain. The CDR3 is 13 amino acids. Trimming removed 0 bases at V and 4 bases at J, with 7 bases between. Germline CDR1 is SGHRS and CDR2 is YFSETQ. This chain's CDR3 is CASSLAGRETQYF. The DNA of the CDR3 is TGCGCCAGCAGCTTGGCAGGCAGAGAGACCCAGTACTTC.

The chain uses TRBV20-1 and TRBJ2-1, with TRBD2 matching over 12 bases. Germline-derived CDR1 and CDR2 are DFQATT and SNEGSKA (reference sequence). The ends lost 0 bases at V and 8 bases at J; junction bases unmatched: 5. CDR3 size: 15 residues. The CDR3 bases are TGCAGTGCTAGAGATAGGCCTAGCGGGAGGGATGAGCAGTTCTTC. Translation gives CSARDRPSGRDEQFF.

The chain links TRBV6-2 or TRBV6-3 to TRBJ2-7; 7 nucleotides match TRBD2. CDR1 MNHEY and CDR2 SVGEGT come from the germline V gene. V shed 2 bases and J 1 base; nucleotides not matched to a gene: 5. The CDR3 length is 15 residues. The CDR3 coding sequence is TGTGCCAGCAGTTACCTCTCCGGGGGGTCCTACGAGCAGTACTTC. It codes for CASSYLSGGSYEQYF.

V gene TRBV5-4 combines with J gene TRBJ2-7; D could derive from TRBD1 or TRBD2 (5 bases each). V shed 1 base and J shed 2 bases, with 13 bases lying between them. The germline V gene has CDR1 SGHNT and CDR2 YYREEE (reference sequence). The CDR3 contains 15 residues. Written as DNA, the CDR3 is TGTGCCAGCAGCTTGCCCGGGACGGGTGCCTACGAGCAGTACTTC. This codes for CASSLPGTGAYEQYF.

This clonotype was detected many times. This rearrangement joins TRBV4-3 to TRBJ2-3; no clear D gene. Germline values: CDR1 LGHNA, CDR2 YSLEER. The length of the CDR3 is 15 residues. With 1 base removed from V and 0 bases from J, the gap between germline ends came to 8 bases. CDR3 bases: TGCGCCAGCAGCCAAGCCCCCACTAGCACAGATACGCAGTATTTT. Translated: CASSQAPTSTDTQYF.

With respect to this clonotype: A much larger clone sits a single nucleotide away, making a read error possible. The chain uses TRBV11-2 and TRBJ2-5, with 14 bases identical to TRBD2. This CDR3 comprises 17 residues. Germline CDR1 is SGHAT and CDR2 is FQNNGV. The CDR3 loop is CASGLGLAGGRQETQYF. The CDR3 coding sequence is TGTGCCAGCGGCTTAGGACTAGCGGGAGGCAGACAAGAGACCCAGTACTTC.

The rearrangement links TRBV29-1 to TRBJ2-5, with D hard to call. This CDR3 is 11 amino acids long. CDR1 is SQVTM and CDR2 is ANQGSEA in the germline V gene. Trimming left V 4 bases short and J 1 base short, with 4 bases between. The CDR3 loop reads CSVGTQETQYF. The CDR3 DNA sequence: TGCAGCGTTGGGACCCAAGAGACCCAGTACTTC.

This clonotype has ten or more counts. V gene TRBV3-1 combines with J gene TRBJ2-4; 7 bases fit TRBD1. Germline V gene lookup returns CDR1 LGHDT and CDR2 YNNKEL (reference sequence). After removal of 1 base from V and 8 bases from J, the junction contained 5 bases not matched to a gene. This CDR3 contains 14 residues. The CDR3 coding sequence is TGTGCCAGCAGCCAAGTAGCAGGGGGTGACATTCAGTACTTC. This gives the protein CASSQVAGGDIQYF.

This clonotype has a handful of counts. The genes are TRBV6-2 or TRBV6-3 and TRBJ2-1; D gene ambiguous. CDR3 length: 18 amino acids. V was clipped by 6 bases and J by 5 bases, with 26 bases between them. Germline V gene data show CDR1 as MNHEY and CDR2 as SVGEGT. CDR3 in DNA: TGTGCCAGCAGGACCCATATCGTCAAATACAGAAACAACAATGAGCAGTTCTTC. Its translation: CASRTHIVKYRNNNEQFF.

This clonotype turned up a few times. This chain joins TRBV6-5 and TRBJ1-6, with a weak D call TRBD1 (6 bases). The CDR3 runs 14 residues. CDR1 and CDR2 from the germline V gene are MNHEY and SVGAGI. Trimming shortened V by 2 bases and J by 5 bases, and 7 bases separated the two germline ends. CDR3 amino acids: CASSYRGDNSPLHF. The DNA for the CDR3 is TGTGCCAGCAGTTACAGGGGGGATAATTCACCCCTCCACTTT.

The gene calls are TRBV21-1 and TRBJ2-4; the DNA was not compared with TRBD1, the D call given in the table. TRBV21-1 is designated a pseudogene. The CDR3 has 16 residues. In DNA form, the CDR3 reads TGTGCCAGTAGGCCGGGGCGTAAACTAGCCAAAAACATTCAGTACTTC. Translation: CASRPGRKLAKNIQYF.

This clonotype was recorded at least ten times. J is TRBJ2-5 and V is TRBV4-3, with D perhaps given as TRBD1 or TRBD2 (5 bases each). In germline, CDR1 is LGHNA, CDR2 YSLEER. Trimming pared 4 bases from V and 1 base from J, leaving 7 bases between. This CDR3 is built from 13 residues. The CDR3 DNA reads TGCGCCAGCAGCCCCGGGACCCAAGAGACCCAGTACTTC. This gives the protein CASSPGTQETQYF.

This clonotype was picked up many times. The V call is TRBV7-9, the J call TRBJ2-2; TRBD1 aligns across 7 bases. This CDR3 has 16 amino acids. Germline V gene lookup returns CDR1 SEHNR and CDR2 FQNEAQ (reference sequence). Trimming cost V 2 bases and J 5 bases; bases outside gene matches: 8. CDR3 bases: TGTGCCAGCAGCTTATTTAAAGGGACAGCAACCGGGGAGCTGTTTTTT. It encodes CASSLFKGTATGELFF.

The chain is built from TRBV12-3 or TRBV12-4 and TRBJ1-4; perhaps TRBD1 as D (6 bases). This CDR3 has 13 amino acids. The V gene lost 3 bases and the J gene lost 7 bases, with 9 bases spanning the gap. This CDR3 reads CASSFRGGEKLFF. DNA for the CDR3: TGTGCCAGCAGTTTCAGGGGTGGTGAAAAACTGTTTTTT.

The sample holds many counts of this clonotype. V gene TRBV6-1 combines with J gene TRBJ2-5; 7 nucleotides agree with TRBD1. This CDR3 contains 14 residues. Per the germline V gene, CDR1 is MNHNS and CDR2 is SASEGT. After removal of 5 bases from V and 1 base from J, the junction contained 4 bases not matched to a gene. CDR3 loop: CASSTTGTQETQYF. The CDR3, as DNA: TGTGCCAGCAGTACGACAGGGACCCAAGAGACCCAGTACTTC.